The rows below give T cell receptor beta chains drawn from one sample of a study of radiation and T cells in renal cell carcinoma. The data were produced by immunoSEQ multiplex PCR, yet TCRdb's version contains in-frame clones alone and is incomplete. The data hold some 80,000 clones, with roughly 85% observed a single time. Here the sequenced sample was blood, taken from a patient whose treatment included radiotherapy and nephrectomy. Source of these receptors: a woman aged 45-59 years with renal cell carcinoma. Both conserved end residues are part of each CDR3. Fields, in order: D gene, V gene, clone size, J gene, CDR3 DNA, CDR3 protein. D genes are given only for firm matches. Rows give clone size only sometimes, using once, few, many, or a class for an expanded clone.

-	TRBV7-9	-	TRBJ1-1	TGTGCCAGCAGCTCCCGATACGGAGCCGCGAACACTGAAGCTTTCTTT	CASSSRYGAANTEAFF
TRBD2	TRBV27	-	TRBJ2-1	TGTGCCAGCAGCTCCCCCGGGGGACTAGTTCGTTCTGAGCAGTTCTTC	CASSSPGGLVRSEQFF
TRBD2	TRBV5-6	-	TRBJ2-1	TGTGCCAGCAGCTTTCCTCTAGCGGGAGGCTCCTACAATGAGCAGTTCTTC	CASSFPLAGGSYNEQFF
TRBD1	TRBV6-5	once	TRBJ2-7	TGTGCCAGCAGCTTCGGACAGGGGCTTACCTACGAGCAGTACTTC	CASSFGQGLTYEQYF
-	TRBV2	-	TRBJ1-4	TGTGCCAGCAGTGCTCTGGACAGCCTGGGAACCAAACTGTTTTTT	CASSALDSLGTKLFF
TRBD1	TRBV28	-	TRBJ2-7	TGTGCCAGCAGGGCCGGGACAGGGGGCGAGCAGTACTTC	CASRAGTGGEQYF
TRBD1	TRBV2	once	TRBJ2-3	TGTGCCAGCAGTGCACGGACAGGACGCACAGATACGCAGTATTTT	CASSARTGRTDTQYF
-	TRBV4-3	-	TRBJ1-2	TGCGCCAGCAGCCAATCGAGAGCTAACTATGGCTACACCTTC	CASSQSRANYGYTF
-	TRBV5-5	-	TRBJ2-7	TGTGCCAGCAGCTTGGCCAGCAGGTCTTCCTCCTACGAGCAGTACTTC	CASSLASRSSSYEQYF
TRBD1	TRBV6-4	-	TRBJ2-6	TGTGCCAATCCGACAGGGGGGTTCTCTGGGGCCAACGTCCTGACTTTC	CANPTGGFSGANVLTF
-	TRBV5-1	-	TRBJ2-3	TGCGCCAGCAGCCCTGGTGCGGGTTTCACAGATACGCAGTATTTT	CASSPGAGFTDTQYF
-	TRBV10-3	-	TRBJ2-2	TGTGCCATCAGTGATCAAAGCGACGGGGAGCTGTTTTTT	CAISDQSDGELFF
-	TRBV19	-	TRBJ1-1	TGTGCCAGTAGCCTTGCGGGAATGGGGAACACTGAAGCTTTCTTT	CASSLAGMGNTEAFF
TRBD1	TRBV7-8	-	TRBJ1-5	TGTGCCAGCAGCTTAGCGAGGACAGGGCTCCAGCATTTT	CASSLARTGLQHF
-	TRBV6-4	-	TRBJ2-3	TGTGCCAGCAGTGACGGGCAGGGGGGAACAGATACGCAGTATTTT	CASSDGQGGTDTQYF
-	TRBV10-3	-	TRBJ1-2	TGTGCCGCCCACGGGCACTATGGCTACACCTTC	CAAHGHYGYTF
TRBD2	TRBV28	-	TRBJ2-2	TGTGCCAGCAGTTTTGTAAAACGTTTGACTAGCGGGACCGGCGGGGAGCTGTTTTTT	CASSFVKRLTSGTGGELFF
TRBD1	TRBV19	once	TRBJ1-5	TGTGCCAGTAGTGACAGGGGGCGAGATAGCAATCAGCCCCAGCATTTT	CASSDRGRDSNQPQHF
-	TRBV5-6	-	TRBJ1-5	TGTGCCAGCAGCCTCCAGGGCAATAATCAGCCCCAGCATTTT	CASSLQGNNQPQHF
TRBD1	TRBV28	-	TRBJ2-7	TGTGCCAGCAGTCCGGCGGGACAGGGCGCGTTCGAGCAGTACTTC	CASSPAGQGAFEQYF
TRBD2	TRBV7-9	-	TRBJ2-1	TGTGCCAGCAGCCCGGGAGGGTCCTACAATGAGCAGTTCTTC	CASSPGGSYNEQFF
TRBD2	TRBV11-2	few	TRBJ2-1	TGTGCCAGTGCCGGGGGGAGCGGGAGTTGGGATGAGCAGTTCTTC	CASAGGSGSWDEQFF
-	TRBV7-2	-	TRBJ2-3	TGTGCCAGCAGCTCCCAGACTTCCACAGATACGCAGTATTTT	CASSSQTSTDTQYF
-	TRBV2	few	TRBJ1-1	TGTGCCACCCAAGGACAACTGAACACTGAAGCTTTCTTT	CATQGQLNTEAFF
-	TRBV9	-	TRBJ2-5	TGTGCCAGCAGCGTAGTGATGGAGGAAGGAACCCAGTACTTC	CASSVVMEEGTQYF
-	TRBV7-2	-	TRBJ1-6	TGTGCCAGCAGCAAGACTTTCGGGCTTCTTAATTCACCCCTCCACTTT	CASSKTFGLLNSPLHF
-	TRBV10-3	-	TRBJ2-7	TGTGCCATCAGTGAGGGGTCAGGGGAGACCTACGAGCAGTACTTC	CAISEGSGETYEQYF
-	TRBV6-1	few	TRBJ2-7	TGTGCCAGCAGTGAAGCGCCTAGGACATACCCCTACGAGCAGTACTTC	CASSEAPRTYPYEQYF
-	TRBV5-1	-	TRBJ1-2	TGCGCCAGCAGCTTGGTGGGACCAACTAACTATGGCTACACCTTC	CASSLVGPTNYGYTF
TRBD2	TRBV4-3	-	TRBJ2-1	TGCGCCAGCAGCTCGGGACTAGCCCTTACCAATGAGCAGTTCTTC	CASSSGLALTNEQFF
TRBD2	TRBV5-4	-	TRBJ2-7	TGTGCCAGCAGCCCCCCGGGGGGGGCCTACGAGCAGTACTTC	CASSPPGGAYEQYF
TRBD1	TRBV14	-	TRBJ2-5	TGTGCCAGCAGCCATCTAGACAGGGAAGAGACCCAGTACTTC	CASSHLDREETQYF
-	TRBV15	-	TRBJ2-7	TGTGCCACCAGCAGAGGGGTGGGGAATCGAGGCGGATACGAGCAGTACTTC	CATSRGVGNRGGYEQYF
-	TRBV30	-	TRBJ2-7	TGTGCCTGGAGTGTAGGCCTGCCTCTGGAGCAGTACTTC	CAWSVGLPLEQYF
TRBD2	TRBV5-1	-	TRBJ2-2	TGCGCCAGCAGCTCGGGAGGGCCTAAGACCGGGGAGCTGTTTTTT	CASSSGGPKTGELFF
-	TRBV4-3	-	TRBJ2-5	TGCGCCAGCAGCCAAGATACCTCGGGAGTCGGGGAGACCCAGTACTTC	CASSQDTSGVGETQYF
-	TRBV14	-	TRBJ2-7	TGTGCCAGCAGCCAAGATCTGGGCAGTAGCTCCTACGAGCAGTACTTC	CASSQDLGSSSYEQYF
-	TRBV6-6	-	TRBJ1-6	TGTGCCAGCAGTCTCGGCCCTAGGGATTCACCCCTCCACTTT	CASSLGPRDSPLHF
TRBD1	TRBV7-8	-	TRBJ1-4	TGTGCCAGCAGCTTAGGGACACAGGGGGCTGGGGAAAAACTGTTTTTT	CASSLGTQGAGEKLFF
-	TRBV6-5	-	TRBJ1-3	TGTGCCAGCAGCCGAGAAGGAAACACCATATATTTT	CASSREGNTIYF
TRBD2	TRBV5-6	-	TRBJ2-5	TGTGCCAGCAGCTTAACCCTAGCGGGAACCCAGTACTTC	CASSLTLAGTQYF
-	TRBV7-8	-	TRBJ2-3	TGTGCCAGCAGCTTCCCCGCGGCGTTAAGCACAGATACGCAGTATTTT	CASSFPAALSTDTQYF
-	TRBV5-6	-	TRBJ2-5	TGTGCCAGCAGCGGGGCTGCGTTGAGGGCGGGGGCCTTCCAAGAGACCCAGTACTTC	CASSGAALRAGAFQETQYF
TRBD2	TRBV9	-	TRBJ2-5	TGTGCCAGCAGCGTAGGTGGACTAGCGGCACAGGGAGAGACCCAGTACTTC	CASSVGGLAAQGETQYF
TRBD1	TRBV7-9	-	TRBJ2-1	TGTGCCAGCAGCTGGGGGACAGGGCCCAATTACAATGAGCAGTTCTTC	CASSWGTGPNYNEQFF
-	TRBV30	-	TRBJ2-5	TGTGCCTGGAGCGGGGGAGAGACCCAGTACTTC	CAWSGGETQYF
TRBD2	TRBV13	-	TRBJ2-7	TGTGCCAGCAGCTTTAGCGGGAGCTCCTACGAGCAGTACTTC	CASSFSGSSYEQYF
-	TRBV7-1	-	TRBJ1-1	TGTGCCAGCAGCCCACTCGGGGGAGACACTGAAGCTTTCTTT	CASSPLGGDTEAFF
-	TRBV10-2	-	TRBJ1-1	TGCGCCAGCAGTGCGTTAAGGCTTTCGAACACTGAAGCTTTCTTT	CASSALRLSNTEAFF
TRBD2	TRBV10-2	-	TRBJ2-1	TGCGCCAGCCTAGCGGCTGGCTACAATGAGCAGTTCTTC	CASLAAGYNEQFF